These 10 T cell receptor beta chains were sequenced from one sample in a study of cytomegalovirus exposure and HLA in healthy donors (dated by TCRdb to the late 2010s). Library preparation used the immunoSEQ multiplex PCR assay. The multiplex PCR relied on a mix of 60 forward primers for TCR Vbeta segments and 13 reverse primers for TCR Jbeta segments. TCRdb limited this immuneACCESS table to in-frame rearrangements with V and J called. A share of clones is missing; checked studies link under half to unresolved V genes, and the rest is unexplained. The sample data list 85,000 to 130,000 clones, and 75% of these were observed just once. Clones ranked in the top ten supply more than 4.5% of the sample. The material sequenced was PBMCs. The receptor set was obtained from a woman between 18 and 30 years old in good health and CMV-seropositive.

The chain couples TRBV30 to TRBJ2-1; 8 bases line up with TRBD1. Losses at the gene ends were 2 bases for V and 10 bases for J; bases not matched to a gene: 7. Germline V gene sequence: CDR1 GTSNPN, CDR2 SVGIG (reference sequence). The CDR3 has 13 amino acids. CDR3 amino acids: CAWSFRRQGEQFF. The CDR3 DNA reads TGTGCCTGGAGTTTTCGTAGACAGGGGGAGCAGTTCTTC.

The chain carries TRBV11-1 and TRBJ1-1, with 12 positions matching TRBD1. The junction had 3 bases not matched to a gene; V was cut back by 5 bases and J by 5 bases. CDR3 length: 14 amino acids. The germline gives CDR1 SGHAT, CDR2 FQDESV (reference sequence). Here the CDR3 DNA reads TGTGCCAGCAGCCGGGACAGGGGGCTTACTGAAGCTTTCTTT. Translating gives CASSRDRGLTEAFF.

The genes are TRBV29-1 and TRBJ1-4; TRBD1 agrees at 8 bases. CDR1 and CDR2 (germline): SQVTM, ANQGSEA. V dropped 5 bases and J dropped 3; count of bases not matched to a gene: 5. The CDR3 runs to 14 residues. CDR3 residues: CSVLLTGANEKLFF. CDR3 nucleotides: TGCAGCGTTTTGTTGACAGGGGCTAATGAAAAACTGTTTTTT.

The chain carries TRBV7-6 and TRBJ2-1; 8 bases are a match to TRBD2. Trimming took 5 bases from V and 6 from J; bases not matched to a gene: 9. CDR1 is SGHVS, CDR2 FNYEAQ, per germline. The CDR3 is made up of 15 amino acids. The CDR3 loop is CASSPLAGPLNEQFF. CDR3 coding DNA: TGTGCCAGCAGCCCCTTAGCGGGGCCACTCAATGAGCAGTTCTTC.

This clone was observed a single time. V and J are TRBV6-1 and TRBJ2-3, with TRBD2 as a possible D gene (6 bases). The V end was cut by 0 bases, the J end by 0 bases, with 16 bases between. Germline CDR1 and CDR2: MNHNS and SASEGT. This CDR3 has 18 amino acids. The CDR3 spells CASSEASGLAYSTDTQYF. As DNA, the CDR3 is TGTGCCAGCAGTGAAGCAAGTGGGCTAGCGTATAGCACAGATACGCAGTATTTT.

CDR3 in DNA: TGCGCCAGCAGCCAAGTCATCGGGACAGGGTCCTACGAGCAGTACTTC. Translated, it gives CASSQVIGTGSYEQYF. V is TRBV4-3 and J is TRBJ2-7, with TRBD1 matching 9 bases. CDR1 is LGHNA, CDR2 YSLEER, per germline. Germline trimming cut 1 base from V and 1 base from J; bases unmatched to any gene: 5. The CDR3 is 16 amino acids.

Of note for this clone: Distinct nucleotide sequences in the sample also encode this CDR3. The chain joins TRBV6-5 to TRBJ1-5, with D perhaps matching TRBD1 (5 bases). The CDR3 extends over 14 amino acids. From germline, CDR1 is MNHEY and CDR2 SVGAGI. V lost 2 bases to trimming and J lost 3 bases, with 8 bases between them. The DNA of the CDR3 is TGTGCCAGCAGTTACGGGGGGACCAATCAGCCCCAGCATTTT. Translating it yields CASSYGGTNQPQHF.

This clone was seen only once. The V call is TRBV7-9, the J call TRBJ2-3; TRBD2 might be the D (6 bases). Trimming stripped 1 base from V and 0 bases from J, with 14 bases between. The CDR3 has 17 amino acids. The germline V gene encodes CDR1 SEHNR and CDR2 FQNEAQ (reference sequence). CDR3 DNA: TGTGCCAGCAGCTTAGAGTTGGCTAGCGCAAGCACAGATACGCAGTATTTT. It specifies CASSLELASASTDTQYF. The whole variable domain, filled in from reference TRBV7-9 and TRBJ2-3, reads DTGVSQNPRHKITKRGQNVTFRCDPISEHNRLYWYRQTLGQGPEFLTYFQNEAQLEKSRLLSDRFSAERPKGSFSTLEIQRTEQGDSAMYLCASSLELASASTDTQYFGPGTRLTVL.

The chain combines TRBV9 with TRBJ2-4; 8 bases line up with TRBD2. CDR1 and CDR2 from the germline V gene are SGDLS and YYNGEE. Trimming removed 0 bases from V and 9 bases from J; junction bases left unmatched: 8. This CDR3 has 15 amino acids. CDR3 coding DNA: TGTGCCAGCAGCGTAGACTGGCTAGCGGGTGGCATTCAGTACTTC. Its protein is CASSVDWLAGGIQYF.

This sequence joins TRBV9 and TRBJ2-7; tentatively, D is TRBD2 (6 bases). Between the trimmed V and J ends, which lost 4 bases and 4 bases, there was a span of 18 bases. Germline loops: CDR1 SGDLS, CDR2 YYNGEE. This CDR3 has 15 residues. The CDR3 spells CASSITLGGGYEQYF. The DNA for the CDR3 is TGTGCCAGCAGCATAACCCTGGGGGGAGGTTACGAGCAGTACTTC.